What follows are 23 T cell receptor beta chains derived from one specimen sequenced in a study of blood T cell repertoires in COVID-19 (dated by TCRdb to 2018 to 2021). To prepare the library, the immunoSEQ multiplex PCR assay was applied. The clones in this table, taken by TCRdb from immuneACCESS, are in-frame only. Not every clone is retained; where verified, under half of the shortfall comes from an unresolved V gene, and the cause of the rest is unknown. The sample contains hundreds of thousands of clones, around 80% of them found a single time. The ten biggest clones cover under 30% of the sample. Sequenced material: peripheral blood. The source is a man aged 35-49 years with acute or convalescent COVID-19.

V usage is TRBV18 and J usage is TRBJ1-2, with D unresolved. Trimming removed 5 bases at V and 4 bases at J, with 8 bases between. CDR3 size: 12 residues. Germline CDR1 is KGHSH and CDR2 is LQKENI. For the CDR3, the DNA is TGTGCCAGCTCAGACAACGGCTATGGCTACACCTTC. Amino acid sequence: CASSDNGYGYTF.

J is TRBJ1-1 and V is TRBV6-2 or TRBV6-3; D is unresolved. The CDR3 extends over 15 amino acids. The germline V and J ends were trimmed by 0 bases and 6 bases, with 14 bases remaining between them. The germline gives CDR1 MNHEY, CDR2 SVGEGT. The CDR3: CASSYSIQRSAEAFF. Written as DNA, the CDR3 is TGTGCCAGCAGTTACTCGATCCAGAGGAGCGCTGAAGCTTTCTTT.

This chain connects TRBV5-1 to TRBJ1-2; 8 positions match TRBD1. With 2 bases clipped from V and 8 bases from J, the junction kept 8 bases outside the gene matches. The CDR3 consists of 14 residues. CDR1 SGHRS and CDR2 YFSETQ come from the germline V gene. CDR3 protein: CASSLTGGSGGYTF. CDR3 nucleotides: TGCGCCAGCAGCTTAACAGGGGGTTCCGGCGGCTACACCTTC.

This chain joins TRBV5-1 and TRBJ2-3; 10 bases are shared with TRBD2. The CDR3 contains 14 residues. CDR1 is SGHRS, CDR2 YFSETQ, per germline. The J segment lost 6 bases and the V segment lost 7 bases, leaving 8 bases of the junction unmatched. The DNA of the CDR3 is TGCGCCAGCGGCCGAGCGGGAGGGGCCGATACGCAGTATTTT. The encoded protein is CASGRAGGADTQYF. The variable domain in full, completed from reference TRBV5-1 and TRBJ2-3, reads KAGVTQTPRYLIKTRGQQVTLSCSPISGHRSVSWYQQTPGQGLQFLFEYFSETQRNKGNFPGRFSGRQFSNSRSEMNVSTLELGDSALYLCASGRAGGADTQYFGPGTRLTVL.

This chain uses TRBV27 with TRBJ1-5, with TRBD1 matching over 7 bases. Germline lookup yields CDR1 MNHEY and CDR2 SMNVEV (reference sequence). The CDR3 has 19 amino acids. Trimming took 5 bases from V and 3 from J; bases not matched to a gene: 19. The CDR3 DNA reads TGTGCCAGCAGTCCGCGTTATACTATCTTGACAGGGAACAATCAGCCCCAGCATTTT. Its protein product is CASSPRYTILTGNNQPQHF.

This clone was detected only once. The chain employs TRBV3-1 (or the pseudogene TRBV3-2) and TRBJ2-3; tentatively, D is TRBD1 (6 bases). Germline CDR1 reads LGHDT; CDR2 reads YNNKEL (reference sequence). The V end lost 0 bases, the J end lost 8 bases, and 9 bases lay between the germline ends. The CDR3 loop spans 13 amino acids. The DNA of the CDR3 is TGTGCCAGCAGCCAAGATAGGGGGATTACGCAGTATTTT. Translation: CASSQDRGITQYF.

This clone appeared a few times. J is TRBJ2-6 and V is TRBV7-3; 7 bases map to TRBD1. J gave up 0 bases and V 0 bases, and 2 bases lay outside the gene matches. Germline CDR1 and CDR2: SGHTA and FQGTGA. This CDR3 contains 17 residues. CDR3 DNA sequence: TGTGCCAGCAGCTTAACCGGGACAGCCTCTGGGGCCAACGTCCTGACTTTC. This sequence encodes CASSLTGTASGANVLTF.

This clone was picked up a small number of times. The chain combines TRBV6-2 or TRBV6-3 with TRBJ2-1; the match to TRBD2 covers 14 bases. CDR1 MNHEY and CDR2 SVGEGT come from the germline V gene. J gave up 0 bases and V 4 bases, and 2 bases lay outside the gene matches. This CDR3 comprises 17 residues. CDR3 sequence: CASSSTSGRASYNEQFF. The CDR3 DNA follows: TGTGCCAGCAGTTCGACTAGCGGGAGGGCCTCCTACAATGAGCAGTTCTTC.

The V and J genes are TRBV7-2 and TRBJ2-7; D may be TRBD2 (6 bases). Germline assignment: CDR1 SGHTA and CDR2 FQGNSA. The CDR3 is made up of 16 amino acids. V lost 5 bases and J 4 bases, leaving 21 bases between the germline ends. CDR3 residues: CASSPPLSGWGYEQYF. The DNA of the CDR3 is TGTGCCAGCAGCCCTCCTCTTAGCGGTTGGGGGTACGAGCAGTACTTC.

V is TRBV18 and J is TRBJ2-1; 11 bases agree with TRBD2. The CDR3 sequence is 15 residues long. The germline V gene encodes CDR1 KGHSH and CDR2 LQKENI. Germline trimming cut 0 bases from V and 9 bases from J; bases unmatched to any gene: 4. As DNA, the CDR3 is TGTGCCAGCTCACCACCGACTAGCGGGAACGGTGAGCAGTTCTTC. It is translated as CASSPPTSGNGEQFF. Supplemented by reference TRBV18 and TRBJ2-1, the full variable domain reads NAGVMQNPRHLVRRRGQEARLRCSPMKGHSHVYWYRQLPEEGLKFMVYLQKENIIDESGMPKERFSAEFPKEGPSILRIQQVVRGDSAAYFCASSPPTSGNGEQFFGPGTRLTVL.

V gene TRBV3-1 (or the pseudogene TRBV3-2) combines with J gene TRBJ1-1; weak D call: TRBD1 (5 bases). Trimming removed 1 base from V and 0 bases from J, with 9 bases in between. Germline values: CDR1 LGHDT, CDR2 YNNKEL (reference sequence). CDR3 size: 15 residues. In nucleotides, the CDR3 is TGTGCCAGCAGCCAAGCCCCGGGGGTGAACACTGAAGCTTTCTTT. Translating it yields CASSQAPGVNTEAFF.

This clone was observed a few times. The CDR3 sequence: CASSLKSANYGYTF. DNA of the CDR3: TGTGCCAGCAGCTTGAAGAGCGCTAACTATGGCTACACCTTC. The chain carries TRBV7-9 and TRBJ1-2; D gene uncertain. This CDR3 region has 14 residues. Trimming left V 3 bases short and J 0 bases short, with 8 bases between. Germline CDR1 reads SEHNR; CDR2 reads FQNEAQ (reference sequence).

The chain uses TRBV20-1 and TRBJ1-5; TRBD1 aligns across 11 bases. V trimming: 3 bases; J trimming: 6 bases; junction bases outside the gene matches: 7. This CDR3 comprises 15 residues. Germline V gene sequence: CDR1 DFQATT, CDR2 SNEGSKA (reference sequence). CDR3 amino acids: CSASGQGAISQPQHF. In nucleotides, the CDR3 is TGCAGTGCTAGTGGACAGGGGGCGATTTCTCAGCCCCAGCATTTT.

CDR3 sequence: CASSKKEGRGFDTEAFF. DNA for the CDR3: TGTGCCAGCAGCAAAAAAGAGGGCAGGGGGTTCGACACTGAAGCTTTCTTT. The genes are TRBV21-1 and TRBJ1-1; the D call in the table, TRBD1, was not verified against the DNA. TRBV21-1 is annotated as a pseudogene. This CDR3 region has 17 residues.

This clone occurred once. The CDR3 loop is CASSLGRYSSYNEQFF. DNA of the CDR3: TGCGCCAGCAGCCTGGGACGTTACAGCTCCTACAATGAGCAGTTCTTC. The chain links TRBV5-1 to TRBJ2-1; D tentatively reads TRBD1 or TRBD2 (5 bases each). CDR3 length: 16 residues. Germline V gene lookup returns CDR1 SGHRS and CDR2 YFSETQ. The V end lost 4 bases, the J end lost 0 bases, and 14 bases lay between the germline ends.

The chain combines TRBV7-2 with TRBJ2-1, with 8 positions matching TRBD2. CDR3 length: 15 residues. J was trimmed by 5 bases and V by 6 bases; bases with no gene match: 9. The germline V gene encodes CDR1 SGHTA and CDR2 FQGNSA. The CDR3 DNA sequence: TGTGCCAGCAGAACTAGAAGCGGGAGTAACAATGAGCAGTTCTTC. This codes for CASRTRSGSNNEQFF.

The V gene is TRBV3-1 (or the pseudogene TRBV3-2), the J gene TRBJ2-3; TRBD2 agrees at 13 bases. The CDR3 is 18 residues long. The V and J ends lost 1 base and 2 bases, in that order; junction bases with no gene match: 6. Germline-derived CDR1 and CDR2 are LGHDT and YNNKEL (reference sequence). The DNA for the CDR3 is TGTGCCAGCAGCCAAGTGGGGGGACTAGCGGGGATCACAGATACGCAGTATTTT. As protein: CASSQVGGLAGITDTQYF.

The CDR3 DNA follows: TGTGCCAGTAGTCACAGGGATACCGGGATCACCTACGAGCAGTACTTC. Its protein is CASSHRDTGITYEQYF. This chain uses TRBV19 with TRBJ2-7, with a weak D call TRBD1 (6 bases). Germline CDR1 and CDR2: LNHDA and SQIVND (reference sequence). Trimming cost V 5 bases and J 2 bases, with 19 bases left between them. The CDR3 sequence is 16 residues long.

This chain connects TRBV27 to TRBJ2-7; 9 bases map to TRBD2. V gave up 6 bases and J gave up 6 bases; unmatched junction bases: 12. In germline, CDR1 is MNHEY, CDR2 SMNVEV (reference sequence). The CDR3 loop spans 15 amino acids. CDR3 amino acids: CASSQVAGAFGEQYF. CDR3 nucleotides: TGTGCCAGCAGCCAGGTAGCGGGAGCTTTCGGCGAGCAGTACTTC.

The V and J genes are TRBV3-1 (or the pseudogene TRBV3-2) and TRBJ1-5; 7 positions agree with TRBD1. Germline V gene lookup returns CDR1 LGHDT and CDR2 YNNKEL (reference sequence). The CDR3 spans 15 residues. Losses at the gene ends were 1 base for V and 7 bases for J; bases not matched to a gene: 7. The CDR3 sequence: CASSQGQGVWQPQHF. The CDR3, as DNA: TGTGCCAGCAGCCAAGGACAGGGTGTATGGCAGCCCCAGCATTTT.

CDR3 DNA: TGTGCCAGCGCAGCCGGGGGGGACGGCACTGAAGCTTTCTTT. It encodes CASAAGGDGTEAFF. The chain is built from TRBV11-2 and TRBJ1-1, with D tentatively TRBD1 (5 bases). CDR1 SGHAT and CDR2 FQNNGV come from the germline V gene. Trimming removed 8 bases at V and 4 bases at J, with 17 bases between. CDR3 length equals 14 residues.

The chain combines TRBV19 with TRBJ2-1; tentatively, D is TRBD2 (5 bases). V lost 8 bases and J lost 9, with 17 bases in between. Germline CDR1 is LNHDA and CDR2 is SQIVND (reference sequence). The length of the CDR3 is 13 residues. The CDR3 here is CASARRRGGEQFF. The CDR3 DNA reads TGTGCCAGTGCCCGGCGGAGAGGAGGTGAGCAGTTCTTC. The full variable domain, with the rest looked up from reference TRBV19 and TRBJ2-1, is DGGITQSPKYLFRKEGQNVTLSCEQNLNHDAMYWYRQDPGQGLRLIYYSQIVNDFQKGDIAEGYSVSREKKESFPLTVTSAQKNPTAFYLCASARRRGGEQFFGPGTRLTVL.

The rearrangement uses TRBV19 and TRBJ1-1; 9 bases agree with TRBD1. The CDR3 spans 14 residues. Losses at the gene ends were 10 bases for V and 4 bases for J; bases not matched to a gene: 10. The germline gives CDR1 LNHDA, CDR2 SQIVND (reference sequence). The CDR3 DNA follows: TGTGCCACCGATCCCAGGACAGGGGCCACTGAAGCTTTCTTT. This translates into CATDPRTGATEAFF.